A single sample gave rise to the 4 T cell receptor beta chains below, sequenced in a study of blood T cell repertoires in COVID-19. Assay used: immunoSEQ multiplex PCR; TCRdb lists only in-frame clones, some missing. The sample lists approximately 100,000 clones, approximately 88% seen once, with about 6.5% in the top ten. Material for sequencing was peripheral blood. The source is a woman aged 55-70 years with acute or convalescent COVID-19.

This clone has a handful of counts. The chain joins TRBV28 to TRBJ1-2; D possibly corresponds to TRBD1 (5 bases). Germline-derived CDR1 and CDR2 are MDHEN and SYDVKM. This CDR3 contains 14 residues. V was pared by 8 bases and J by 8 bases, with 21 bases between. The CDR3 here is CASRQLGGAGGYTF. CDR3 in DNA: TGTGCCAGCCGCCAACTGGGCGGGGCGGGGGGCTACACCTTC.

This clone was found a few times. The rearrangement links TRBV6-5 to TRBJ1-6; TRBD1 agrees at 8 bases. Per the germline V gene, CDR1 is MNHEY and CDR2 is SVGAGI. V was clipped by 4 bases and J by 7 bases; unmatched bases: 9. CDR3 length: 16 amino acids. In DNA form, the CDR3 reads TGTGCCAGCAGTTTTACCGGGACAGGTGGCAATTCACCCCTCCACTTT. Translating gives CASSFTGTGGNSPLHF.

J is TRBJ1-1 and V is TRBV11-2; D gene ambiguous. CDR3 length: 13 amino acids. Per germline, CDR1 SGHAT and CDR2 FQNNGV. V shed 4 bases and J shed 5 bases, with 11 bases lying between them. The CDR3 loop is CASSSSWGTEAFF. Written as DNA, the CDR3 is TGTGCCAGCAGCTCTAGCTGGGGAACTGAAGCTTTCTTT.

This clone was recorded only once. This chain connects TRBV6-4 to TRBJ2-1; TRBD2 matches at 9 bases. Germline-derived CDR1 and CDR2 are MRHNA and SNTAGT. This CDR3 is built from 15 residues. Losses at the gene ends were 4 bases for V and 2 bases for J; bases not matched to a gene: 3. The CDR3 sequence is CASSALAGTYNEQFF. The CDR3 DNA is TGTGCCAGCAGTGCCCTAGCGGGGACCTACAATGAGCAGTTCTTC.